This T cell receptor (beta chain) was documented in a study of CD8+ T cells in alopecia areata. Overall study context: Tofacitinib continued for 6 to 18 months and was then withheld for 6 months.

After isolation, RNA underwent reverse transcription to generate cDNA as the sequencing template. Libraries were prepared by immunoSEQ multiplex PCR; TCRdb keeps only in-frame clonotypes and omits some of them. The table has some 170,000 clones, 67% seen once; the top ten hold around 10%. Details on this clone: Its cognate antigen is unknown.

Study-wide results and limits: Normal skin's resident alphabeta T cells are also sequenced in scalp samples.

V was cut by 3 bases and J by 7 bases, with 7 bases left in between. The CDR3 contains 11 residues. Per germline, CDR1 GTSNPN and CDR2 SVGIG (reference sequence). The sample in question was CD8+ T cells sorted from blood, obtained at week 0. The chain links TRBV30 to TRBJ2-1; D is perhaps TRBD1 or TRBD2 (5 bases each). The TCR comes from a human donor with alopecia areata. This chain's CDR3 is CAWSRENEQFF. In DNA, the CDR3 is TGTGCCTGGAGCAGGGAGAATGAGCAGTTCTTC.